These 11 T cell receptor beta chains originate from one sample sequenced in a study of identical twins. TCRdb processed the 5' RACE reads anew with MiXCR; each CDR3 protein has one entry. The sample shows 450,000 or so distinct CDR3 sequences, 20% to 25% of them seen only once. The data were also submitted as part of a second study, on T cells expressing NK-cell markers.

The sequenced sample was CD4+ T cells sorted from blood. Every receptor here comes from a woman between 18 and 29 years old in good health.

This clonotype was detected a few times. At one end the junction does not follow the germline gene, possibly because of a read error. The chain is built from TRBV20-1 and TRBJ2-7; D gene unclear. Germline V lookup: CDR1 DFQATT, CDR2 SNEGSKA (reference sequence). The CDR3 covers 11 residues. DNA for the CDR3: TGCAGTGCTAGAGTCTCCCACGAGCAGTACTTC. Translation gives CSARVSHEQYF.

Points on this clonotype: A junction end diverges from the germline sequence, so it may reflect a read error. The V and J genes are TRBV10-1 and TRBJ2-7; TRBD1 might be the D (6 bases). Germline V lookup: CDR1 WNHNN, CDR2 SYGVQD (reference sequence). This CDR3 comprises 12 residues. CDR3 DNA sequence: TGCGCCAGCAGTGGGACAGACTACGAGCACTACTTC. Translated, it gives CASSGTDYEHYF.

The chain couples TRBV20-1 to TRBJ2-1; 11 bases fit TRBD2. The CDR3 is made up of 14 amino acids. With V trimmed by 5 bases and J by 5 bases, 5 bases remained unmatched. Germline lookup yields CDR1 DFQATT and CDR2 SNEGSKA (reference sequence). The CDR3 here is CSALAGGPHNEQFF. CDR3 in DNA: TGCAGTGCTTTAGCGGGAGGGCCCCACAATGAGCAGTTCTTC.

Only a few counts were recorded for this clonotype. The J gene is TRBJ2-7, the V gene TRBV4-3; D uncertain. Per germline, CDR1 LGHNA and CDR2 YSLEER. Deletions cut 0 bases from V and 0 bases from J, with 9 bases between. CDR3 length: 15 amino acids. CDR3 amino acids: CASSQESVPSYEQYF. As DNA, the CDR3 is TGCGCCAGCAGCCAAGAATCGGTACCCTCCTACGAGCAGTACTTC.

V and J are TRBV10-3 and TRBJ2-5, with 9 bases that match TRBD2. The CDR3 contains 17 residues. Germline V lookup: CDR1 ENHRY, CDR2 SYGVKD. V trimming: 4 bases; J trimming: 4 bases; junction bases outside the gene matches: 13. The CDR3 DNA is TGTGCCATCAGTGTGCGCGGTAGCGGGAGTTTTGGAGAGACCCAGTACTTC. The encoded protein is CAISVRGSGSFGETQYF.

The rearrangement joins TRBV7-9 to TRBJ2-3; TRBD1 matches 7 bases. J gave up 1 base and V 1 base, and 5 bases lay outside the gene matches. The germline CDR1 and CDR2 sequences are SEHNR and FQNEAQ (reference sequence). The CDR3 spans 16 residues. The CDR3 nucleotides are TGTGCCAGCAGCTTAGTCCGGACAGGCGGCACAGATACGCAGTATTTT. This codes for CASSLVRTGGTDTQYF.

The V call is TRBV29-1, the J call TRBJ2-1, with 8 bases lining up with TRBD1. The CDR3 totals 14 residues. V trimming: 6 bases; J trimming: 9 bases; junction bases outside the gene matches: 13. Germline lookup yields CDR1 SQVTM and CDR2 ANQGSEA. The CDR3 sequence is CSVGQEGLWGEQFF. CDR3 bases: TGCAGCGTGGGACAGGAGGGCCTTTGGGGTGAGCAGTTCTTC.

This clonotype was recorded a few times. The CDR3 coding sequence is TGCAGTGCGGCTGGACAGAATAATTCACCCCTCCACTTT. As protein: CSAAGQNNSPLHF. The J gene is TRBJ1-6, the V gene TRBV20-1; TRBD1 might be the D (6 bases). The CDR3 runs 13 residues. Germline V CDR1 and CDR2: DFQATT, SNEGSKA (reference sequence). V shed 6 bases and J shed 5 bases, with 11 bases lying between them.

This clonotype was counted at least ten times. DNA for the CDR3: TGTGCCAGCAGTTTAGGGGCCCCTAGCACAGATACGCAGTATTTT. It yields the protein CASSLGAPSTDTQYF. This sequence joins TRBV12-3 or TRBV12-4 and TRBJ2-3; D remains ambiguous. The CDR3 totals 15 residues. V was shortened by 1 base and J by 0 bases, with 8 bases between the two germline ends.

A few counts support this clonotype. This rearrangement joins TRBV20-1 to TRBJ1-2, with D possibly being TRBD1 (6 bases). The germline V and J ends were trimmed by 1 base and 4 bases, with 16 bases remaining between them. The CDR3 covers 15 residues. Germline assignment: CDR1 DFQATT and CDR2 SNEGSKA (reference sequence). The CDR3 region has the DNA TGCAGTGCTAGAGCACCCGGACAGAGCCCCTATGGCTACACCTTC. Translation: CSARAPGQSPYGYTF.

The V gene is TRBV12-3 or TRBV12-4, the J gene TRBJ2-2, with 11 bases identical to TRBD2. V dropped 4 bases and J dropped 7; count of bases not matched to a gene: 8. The CDR3 loop spans 16 amino acids. The CDR3 bases are TGTGCCAGCAGTTATCGAGTCGGGACTAGCGGCGGGGAGCTGTTTTTT. Residues: CASSYRVGTSGGELFF.